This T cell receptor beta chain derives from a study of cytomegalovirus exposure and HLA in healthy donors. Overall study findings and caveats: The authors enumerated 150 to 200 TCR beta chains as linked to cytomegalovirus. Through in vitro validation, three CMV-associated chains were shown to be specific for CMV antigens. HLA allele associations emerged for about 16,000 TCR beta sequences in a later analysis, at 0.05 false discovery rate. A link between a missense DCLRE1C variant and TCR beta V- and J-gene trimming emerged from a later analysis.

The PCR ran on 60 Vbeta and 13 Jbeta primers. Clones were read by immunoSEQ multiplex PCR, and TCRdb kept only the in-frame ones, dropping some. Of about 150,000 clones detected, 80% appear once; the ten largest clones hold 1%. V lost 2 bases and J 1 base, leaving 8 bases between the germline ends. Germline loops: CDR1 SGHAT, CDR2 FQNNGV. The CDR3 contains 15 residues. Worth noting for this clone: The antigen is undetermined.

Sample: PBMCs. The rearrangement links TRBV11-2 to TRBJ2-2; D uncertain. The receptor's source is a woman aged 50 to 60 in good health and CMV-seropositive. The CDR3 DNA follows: TGTGCCAGCAGCTTATGGCCAGGGAACACCGGGGAGCTGTTTTTT. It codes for CASSLWPGNTGELFF. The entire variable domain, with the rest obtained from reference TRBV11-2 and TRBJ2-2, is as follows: EAGVAQSPRYKIIEKRQSVAFWCNPISGHATLYWYQQILGQGPKLLIQFQNNGVVDDSQLPKDRFSAERLKGVDSTLKIQPAKLEDSAVYLCASSLWPGNTGELFFGEGSRLTVL.